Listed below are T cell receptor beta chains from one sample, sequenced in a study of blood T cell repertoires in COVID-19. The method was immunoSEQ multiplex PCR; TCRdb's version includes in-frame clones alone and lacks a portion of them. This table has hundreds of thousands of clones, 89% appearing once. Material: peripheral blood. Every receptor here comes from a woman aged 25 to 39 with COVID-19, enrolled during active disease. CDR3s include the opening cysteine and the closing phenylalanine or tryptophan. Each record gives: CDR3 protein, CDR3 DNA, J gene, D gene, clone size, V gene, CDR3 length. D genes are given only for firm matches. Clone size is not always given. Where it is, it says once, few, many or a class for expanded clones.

CATSEAAGNYGYTF,TGTGCCACCAGTGAGGCTGCAGGGAACTATGGCTACACCTTC,TRBJ1-2,.,.,TRBV24-1,14
CASSPTGGNQPQHF,TGTGCCAGCAGTCCGACAGGGGGCAATCAGCCCCAGCATTTT,TRBJ1-5,TRBD1,.,TRBV6-5,14
CASSGLYNSPLHF,TGTGCCAGCTCAGGATTGTATAATTCACCCCTCCACTTT,TRBJ1-6,.,.,TRBV19,13
CASTADSLGTDTQYF,TGTGCCAGCACCGCAGACTCACTCGGCACAGATACGCAGTATTTT,TRBJ2-3,.,.,TRBV9,15
CASSDAAGTQYF,TGCGCCAGCAGTGATGCCGCAGGTACGCAGTATTTT,TRBJ2-3,.,.,TRBV10-1,12
CASSLGLTSGANVLTF,TGTGCCAGCTCCCTAGGCTTAACCTCTGGGGCCAACGTCCTGACTTTC,TRBJ2-6,.,.,TRBV18,16
CASSSDDKNYGYTF,TGTGCCAGCAGCTCTGACGACAAGAACTATGGCTACACCTTC,TRBJ1-2,.,.,TRBV5-4,14
CASSLRGSTEAFF,TGTGCCAGCAGTTTACGGGGAAGCACTGAAGCTTTCTTT,TRBJ1-1,.,.,TRBV6-5,13
CSGGRLGETQYF,TGCAGCGGCGGGAGGTTGGGAGAGACCCAGTACTTC,TRBJ2-5,TRBD2,.,TRBV29-1,12
CASSQEGLAGAYNEQFF,TGTGCCAGCAGCCAAGAAGGACTAGCGGGAGCTTACAATGAGCAGTTCTTC,TRBJ2-1,TRBD2,.,TRBV14,17
CAISDVGQGKETQYF,TGTGCCATCAGTGATGTGGGACAGGGCAAAGAGACCCAGTACTTC,TRBJ2-5,TRBD1,.,TRBV10-3,15
CAISDPYTGELFF,TGTGCCATCAGTGACCCGTACACCGGGGAGCTGTTTTTT,TRBJ2-2,.,once,TRBV10-3,13
CASTTYRVGYEQYF,TGTGCCAGCACCACATACAGGGTGGGCTACGAGCAGTACTTC,TRBJ2-7,.,few,TRBV2,14
CASSQEGAYLDTQYF,TGCGCCAGCAGCCAAGAGGGGGCCTACTTGGATACGCAGTATTTT,TRBJ2-3,.,.,TRBV4-3,15
CASSSKTSSLAGERDTQYF,TGCGCCAGCAGCAGCAAAACCAGTTCTCTAGCGGGAGAGAGAGATACGCAGTATTTT,TRBJ2-3,TRBD2,.,TRBV5-1,19
CASSSSGGLSTDTQYF,TGTGCCAGCAGTTCCAGCGGGGGGCTCAGCACAGATACGCAGTATTTT,TRBJ2-3,TRBD2,.,TRBV28,16
CASSLPRTSGGAADTQYF,TGTGCCAGCAGCCTACCCCGGACTAGCGGGGGGGCCGCGGATACGCAGTATTTT,TRBJ2-3,TRBD2,.,TRBV3-1/TRBV3-2,18
CAIILTFPPGLAGDEQFF,TGTGCCATCATACTAACTTTTCCGCCGGGACTAGCGGGAGATGAGCAGTTCTTC,TRBJ2-1,TRBD2,.,TRBV5-8,18
CASMKRGLAGLNTGELFF,TGTGCCAGTATGAAGAGGGGACTAGCGGGGCTAAACACCGGGGAGCTGTTTTTT,TRBJ2-2,TRBD2,.,TRBV19,18
CASVRRAADNEQFF,TGTGCCAGCGTACGGAGGGCAGCCGACAATGAGCAGTTCTTC,TRBJ2-1,.,.,TRBV7-2,14
CASSQSYSNQPQHF,TGTGCCAGCAGCCAGTCGTATAGCAATCAGCCCCAGCATTTT,TRBJ1-5,.,once,TRBV27,14
CASSEPRNVLTF,TGCGCCAGCAGTGAGCCGCGCAACGTCCTGACTTTC,TRBJ2-6,.,.,TRBV10-2,12
CASSSLTSVYNEQFF,TGTGCCAGCAGCTCACTGACTAGCGTTTACAATGAGCAGTTCTTC,TRBJ2-1,TRBD2,.,TRBV7-2,15
CASSLRWGRNTEAFF,TGCGCCAGCAGCTTAAGGTGGGGGCGTAACACTGAAGCTTTCTTT,TRBJ1-1,.,.,TRBV5-1,15
CASSSYRGSNQPQHF,TGTGCCAGCAGTTCCTACAGGGGAAGCAATCAGCCCCAGCATTTT,TRBJ1-5,TRBD1,.,TRBV28,15
CATSDGGRNQPQHF,TGTGCCACCAGTGACGGGGGGAGAAATCAGCCCCAGCATTTT,TRBJ1-5,.,.,TRBV24-1,14
CASSYGTSGRKLTGELFF,TGTGCCAGCAGTTACGGGACTAGCGGGAGAAAACTGACCGGGGAGCTGTTTTTT,TRBJ2-2,TRBD2,.,TRBV6-2/TRBV6-3,18
CASGTGEVNEQFF,TGTGCCAGCGGGACGGGAGAGGTCAATGAGCAGTTCTTC,TRBJ2-1,.,few,TRBV12-3/TRBV12-4,13
CASSPKGGANYGYTF,TGTGCCAGCAGCCCGAAGGGGGGGGCCAACTATGGCTACACCTTC,TRBJ1-2,.,.,TRBV7-9,15
CASSFSGTTYEQYF,TGTGCCAGCAGTTTCTCCGGGACAACCTACGAGCAGTACTTC,TRBJ2-7,.,.,TRBV7-9,14
CASGNHRDTSTSVNNEQFF,TGTGCTAGTGGGAACCACCGGGACACCTCGACATCTGTAAACAATGAGCAGTTCTTC,TRBJ2-1,.,.,TRBV12-5,19
CASSLTGVANTGELFF,TGTGCCAGCAGCCTGACAGGGGTCGCGAACACCGGGGAGCTGTTTTTT,TRBJ2-2,TRBD1,.,TRBV7-2,16
CASSQLGTGETQYF,TGCGCCAGCAGCCAACTGGGGACAGGGGAGACCCAGTACTTC,TRBJ2-5,TRBD1,.,TRBV4-3,14
CASSLARTGIRYEQYF,TGTGCCAGCAGCTTAGCGAGGACAGGGATAAGATACGAGCAGTACTTC,TRBJ2-7,TRBD1,.,TRBV7-8,16
CASSLGTGGNQPQHF,TGTGCCAGCAGTTTAGGGACAGGGGGTAATCAGCCCCAGCATTTT,TRBJ1-5,TRBD1,.,TRBV6-6,15
CASSDRGNEQFF,TGTGCCAGCAGTGATAGGGGCAATGAGCAGTTCTTC,TRBJ2-1,.,.,TRBV6-1,12
CASRRLAGGAQFF,TGTGCCAGCAGAAGACTAGCGGGAGGGGCGCAGTTCTTC,TRBJ2-1,TRBD2,.,TRBV7-2,13